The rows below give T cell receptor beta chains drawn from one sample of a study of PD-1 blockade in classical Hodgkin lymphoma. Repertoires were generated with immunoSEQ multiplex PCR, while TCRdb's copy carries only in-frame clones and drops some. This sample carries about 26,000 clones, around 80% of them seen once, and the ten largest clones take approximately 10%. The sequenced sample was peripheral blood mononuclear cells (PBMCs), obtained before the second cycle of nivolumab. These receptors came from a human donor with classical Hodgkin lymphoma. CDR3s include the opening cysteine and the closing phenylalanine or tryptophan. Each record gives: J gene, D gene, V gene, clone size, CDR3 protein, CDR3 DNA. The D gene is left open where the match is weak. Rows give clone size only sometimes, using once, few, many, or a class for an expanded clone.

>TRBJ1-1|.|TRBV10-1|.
CASSESGGGSVTEAFF
TGCGCCAGCAGTGAGTCCGGGGGGGGATCGGTCACTGAAGCTTTCTTT
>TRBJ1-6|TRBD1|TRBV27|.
CASSISDRWSSYNSPLHF
TGTGCCAGCAGTATCTCGGACAGGTGGAGCTCCTATAATTCACCCCTCCACTTT
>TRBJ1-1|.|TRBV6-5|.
CASSRSGGYTEAFF
TGTGCCAGCAGTCGGTCCGGGGGTTACACTGAAGCTTTCTTT
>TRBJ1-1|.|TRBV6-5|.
CASSRGSTEAFF
TGTGCCAGCAGCCGGGGGAGCACTGAAGCTTTCTTT
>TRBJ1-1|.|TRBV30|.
CAWSATVLNTEAFF
TGTGCCTGGAGTGCGACAGTTCTGAACACTGAAGCTTTCTTT
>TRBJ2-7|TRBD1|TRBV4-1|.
CASSHFGWDRDSIYEQYF
TGCGCCAGCAGCCACTTCGGATGGGACCGGGACAGTATCTACGAGCAGTACTTC
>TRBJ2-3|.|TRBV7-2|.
CASSGGLTDTQYF
TGTGCCAGCAGCGGGGGTCTCACAGATACGCAGTATTTT
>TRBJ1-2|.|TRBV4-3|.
CASSQENGIYGYTF
TGCGCCAGCAGCCAAGAAAATGGGATCTATGGCTACACCTTC
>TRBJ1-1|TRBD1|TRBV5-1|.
CASSLAWDRVAHTEAFF
TGCGCCAGCAGCTTGGCCTGGGACAGGGTGGCCCACACTGAAGCTTTCTTT
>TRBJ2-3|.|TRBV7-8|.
CASSGGPTQYF
TGTGCCAGCAGCGGCGGGCCTACGCAGTATTTT
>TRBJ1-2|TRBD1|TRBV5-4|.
CASSTDRVNGYTF
TGTGCCAGCAGCACCGACAGGGTTAATGGCTACACCTTC
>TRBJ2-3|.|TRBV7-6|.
CASSLNGGADTQYF
TGTGCCAGCAGCTTAAATGGGGGCGCAGATACGCAGTATTTT
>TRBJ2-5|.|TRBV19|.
CASSNSDQETQYF
TGTGCCAGTAGTAATTCGGACCAAGAGACCCAGTACTTC
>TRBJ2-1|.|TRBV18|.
CAGGIGQEQFF
TGTGCCGGCGGCATTGGCCAGGAGCAGTTCTTC
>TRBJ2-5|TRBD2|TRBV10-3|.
CAITVERGAAQYF
TGTGCCATCACCGTTGAGCGGGGGGCAGCCCAGTACTTC
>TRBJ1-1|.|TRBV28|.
CASRYPGLLTYTEAFF
TGTGCCAGCAGGTACCCCGGACTCCTCACTTACACTGAAGCTTTCTTT
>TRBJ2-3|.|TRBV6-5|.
CASSYRGEADTQYF
TGTGCCAGCAGTTACAGGGGCGAGGCAGATACGCAGTATTTT
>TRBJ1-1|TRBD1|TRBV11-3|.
CASSQRTGREAFF
TGCGCCAGCAGCCAGAGGACAGGGAGGGAAGCTTTCTTT
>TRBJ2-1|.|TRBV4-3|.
CASSHLGNEQFF
TGCGCCAGCAGCCACCTAGGGAATGAGCAGTTCTTC
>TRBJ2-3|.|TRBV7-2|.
CASSLVYTDTQYF
TGTGCCAGCAGCTTAGTTTACACAGATACGCAGTATTTT
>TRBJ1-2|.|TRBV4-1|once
CASSQEAAYGYTF
TGCGCCAGCAGCCAAGAGGCAGCCTATGGCTACACCTTC
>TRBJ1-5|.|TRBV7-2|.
CASSVDINQPQHF
TGTGCCAGCAGCGTCGACATCAATCAGCCCCAGCATTTT
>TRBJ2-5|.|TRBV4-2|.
CASSQTASETQYF
TGTGCCAGCAGCCAAACGGCGAGTGAGACCCAGTACTTC
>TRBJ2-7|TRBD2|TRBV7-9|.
CASSPGLAGARGYEQYF
TGTGCCAGCAGCCCGGGACTAGCGGGGGCACGGGGTTACGAGCAGTACTTC
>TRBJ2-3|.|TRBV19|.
CASSKEVRSTDTQYF
TGTGCCAGTAGTAAGGAAGTTAGATCCACAGATACGCAGTATTTT
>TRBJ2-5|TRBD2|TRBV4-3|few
CASSQDRGGGTETQYF
TGCGCCAGCAGCCAAGATCGTGGGGGAGGGACGGAGACCCAGTACTTC
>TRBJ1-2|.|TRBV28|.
CASRIGGVKDYGYTF
TGTGCCAGCAGGATCGGAGGGGTTAAAGACTATGGCTACACCTTC
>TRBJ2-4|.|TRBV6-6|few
CASSYLGRESKNIQYF
TGTGCCAGCAGTTACTTGGGCAGGGAGTCAAAAAACATTCAGTACTTC
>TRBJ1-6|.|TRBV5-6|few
CASSLFTGTGSPLHF
TGTGCCAGCAGCTTGTTCACAGGGACGGGTTCACCCCTCCACTTT
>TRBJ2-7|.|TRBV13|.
CASSLWGTSSYEQYF
TGTGCCAGCAGCTTATGGGGAACAAGCTCCTACGAGCAGTACTTC
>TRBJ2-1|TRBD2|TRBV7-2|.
CASSLWSGVYNEQFF
TGTGCCAGCAGCTTATGGAGCGGGGTCTACAATGAGCAGTTCTTC
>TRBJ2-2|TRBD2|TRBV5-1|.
CASGGTSPNTGELFF
TGCGCCAGCGGAGGGACTAGCCCGAACACCGGGGAGCTGTTTTTT
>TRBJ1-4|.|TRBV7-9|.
CASSPHQDLLFF
TGTGCCAGCAGCCCCCACCAGGACCTGTTGTTTTTT
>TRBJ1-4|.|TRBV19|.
CASSPPWEWSTNEKLFF
TGTGCCAGTAGTCCCCCTTGGGAGTGGAGCACTAATGAAAAACTGTTTTTT
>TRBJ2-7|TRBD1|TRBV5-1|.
CASSYGQGARYEQYF
TGCGCCAGCAGCTACGGACAGGGGGCGCGGTACGAGCAGTACTTC
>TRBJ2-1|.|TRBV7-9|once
CASSPGYNEQFF
TGTGCCAGCAGCCCAGGGTACAATGAGCAGTTCTTC
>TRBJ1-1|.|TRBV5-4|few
CASSLSSVTEAFF
TGTGCCAGCAGCTTGAGCTCGGTCACTGAAGCTTTCTTT
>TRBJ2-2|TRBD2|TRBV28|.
CASSPRGAGELFF
TGTGCCAGCAGCCCTCGGGGGGCCGGGGAGCTGTTTTTT
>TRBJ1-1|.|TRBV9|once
CASSGVGSYSFEAFF
TGTGCCAGCAGCGGGGTCGGATCCTACAGTTTTGAAGCTTTCTTT
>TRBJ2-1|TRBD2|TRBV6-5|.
CASSFLAGSSYNEQFF
TGTGCCAGCAGTTTCCTAGCGGGGTCTTCCTACAATGAGCAGTTCTTC
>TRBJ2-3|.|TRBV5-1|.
CASSLGGAATDTQYF
TGCGCCAGCAGCTTGGGGGGGGCCGCCACAGATACGCAGTATTTT
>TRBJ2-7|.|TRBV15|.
CARGSYEQYF
TGTGCCAGGGGGTCCTACGAGCAGTACTTC
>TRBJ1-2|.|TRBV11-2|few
CASRSIARGSGYGYTF
TGTGCCAGCAGATCCATCGCAAGGGGATCGGGGTATGGCTACACCTTC